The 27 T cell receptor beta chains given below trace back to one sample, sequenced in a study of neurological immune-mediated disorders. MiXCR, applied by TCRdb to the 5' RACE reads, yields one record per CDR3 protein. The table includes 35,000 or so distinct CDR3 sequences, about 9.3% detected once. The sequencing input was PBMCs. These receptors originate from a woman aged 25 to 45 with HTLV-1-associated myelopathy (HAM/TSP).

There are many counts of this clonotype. CDR3 bases: TGCAGTGCTATCGTTCGGTCGGGTGGCTACACCTTC. Its protein is CSAIVRSGGYTF. The V and J genes are TRBV20-1 and TRBJ1-2, with D hard to call. The CDR3 runs to 12 residues. Trimming stripped 4 bases from V and 7 bases from J, with 13 bases between. Germline V gene sequence: CDR1 DFQATT, CDR2 SNEGSKA (reference sequence).

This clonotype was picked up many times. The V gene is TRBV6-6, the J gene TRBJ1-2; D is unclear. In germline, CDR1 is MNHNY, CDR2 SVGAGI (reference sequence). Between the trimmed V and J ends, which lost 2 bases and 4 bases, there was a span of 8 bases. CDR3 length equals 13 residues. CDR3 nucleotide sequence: TGTGCCAGCAGTTACGGAGTAGTCTATGGCTACACCTTC. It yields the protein CASSYGVVYGYTF.

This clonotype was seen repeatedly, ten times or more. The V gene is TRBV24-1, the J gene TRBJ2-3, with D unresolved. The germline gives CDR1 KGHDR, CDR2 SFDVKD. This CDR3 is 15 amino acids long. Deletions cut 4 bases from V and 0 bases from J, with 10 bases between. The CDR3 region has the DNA TGTGCCACCAGTGACCCGGACGGAAGCACAGATACGCAGTATTTT. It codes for CATSDPDGSTDTQYF.

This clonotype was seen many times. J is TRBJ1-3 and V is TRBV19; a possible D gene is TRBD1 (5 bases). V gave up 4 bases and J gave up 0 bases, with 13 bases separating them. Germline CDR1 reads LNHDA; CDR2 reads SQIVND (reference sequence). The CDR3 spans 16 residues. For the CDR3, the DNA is TGTGCCAGTAGTACCCCGGGACTGAGCTCTGGAAACACCATATATTTT. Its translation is CASSTPGLSSGNTIYF. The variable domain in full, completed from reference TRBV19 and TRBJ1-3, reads DGGITQSPKYLFRKEGQNVTLSCEQNLNHDAMYWYRQDPGQGLRLIYYSQIVNDFQKGDIAEGYSVSREKKESFPLTVTSAQKNPTAFYLCASSTPGLSSGNTIYFGEGSWLTVV.

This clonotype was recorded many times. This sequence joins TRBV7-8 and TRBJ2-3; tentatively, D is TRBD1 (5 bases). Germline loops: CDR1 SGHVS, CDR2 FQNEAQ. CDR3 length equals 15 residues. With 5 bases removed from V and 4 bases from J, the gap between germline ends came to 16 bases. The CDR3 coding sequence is TGTGCCAGCAGCCTGGAGCAGGGTGGAGCAGATACGCAGTATTTT. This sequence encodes CASSLEQGGADTQYF.

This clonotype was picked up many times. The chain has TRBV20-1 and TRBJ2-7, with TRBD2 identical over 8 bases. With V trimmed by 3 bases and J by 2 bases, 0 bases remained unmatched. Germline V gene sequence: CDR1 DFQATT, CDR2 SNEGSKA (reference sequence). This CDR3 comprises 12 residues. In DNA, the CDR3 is TGCAGTGCTAGCGGGGGGGCCTACGAGCAGTACTTC. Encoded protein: CSASGGAYEQYF.

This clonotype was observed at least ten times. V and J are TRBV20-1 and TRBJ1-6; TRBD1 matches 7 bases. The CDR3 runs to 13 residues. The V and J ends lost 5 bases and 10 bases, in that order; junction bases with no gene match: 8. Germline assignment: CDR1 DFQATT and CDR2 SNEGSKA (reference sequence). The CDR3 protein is CSASHRGGSPLHF. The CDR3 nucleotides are TGCAGTGCTTCCCACAGGGGAGGGTCACCCCTCCACTTT.

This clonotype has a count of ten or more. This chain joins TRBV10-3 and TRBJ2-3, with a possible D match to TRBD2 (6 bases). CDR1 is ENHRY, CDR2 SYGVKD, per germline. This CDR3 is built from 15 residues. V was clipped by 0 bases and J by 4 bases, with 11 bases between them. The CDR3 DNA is TGTGCCATCAGTGAGTCAGCCAGGGAGGCAGATACGCAGTATTTT. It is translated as CAISESAREADTQYF.

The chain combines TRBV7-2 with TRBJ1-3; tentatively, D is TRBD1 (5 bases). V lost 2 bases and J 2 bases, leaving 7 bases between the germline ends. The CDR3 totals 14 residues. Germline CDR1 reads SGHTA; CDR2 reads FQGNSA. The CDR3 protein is CASSLTGAGNTIYF. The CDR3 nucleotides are TGTGCCAGCAGCTTAACGGGGGCTGGAAACACCATATATTTT. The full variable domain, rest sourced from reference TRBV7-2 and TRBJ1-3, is GAGVSQSPSNKVTEKGKDVELRCDPISGHTALYWYRQSLGQGLEFLIYFQGNSAPDKSGLPSDRFSAERTGGSVSTLTIQRTQQEDSAVYLCASSLTGAGNTIYFGEGSWLTVV.

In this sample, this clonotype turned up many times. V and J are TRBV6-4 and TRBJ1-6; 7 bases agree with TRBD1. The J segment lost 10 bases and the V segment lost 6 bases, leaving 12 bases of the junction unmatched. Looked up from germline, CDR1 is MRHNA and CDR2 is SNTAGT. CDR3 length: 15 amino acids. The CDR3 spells CASSATGSSGSPLHF. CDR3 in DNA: TGTGCCAGCAGCGCGACAGGGTCATCTGGATCACCCCTCCACTTT.

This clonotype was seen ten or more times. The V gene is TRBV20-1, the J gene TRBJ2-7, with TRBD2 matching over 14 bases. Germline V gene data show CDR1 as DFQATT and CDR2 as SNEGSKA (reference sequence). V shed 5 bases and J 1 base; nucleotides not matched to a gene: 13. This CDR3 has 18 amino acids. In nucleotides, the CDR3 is TGCAGTGCTTCGCGGACTAGCGGGGGGCCGCCCCTGTCCTACGAGCAGTACTTC. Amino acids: CSASRTSGGPPLSYEQYF.

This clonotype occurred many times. This chain's CDR3 is CASSYTTGGDEKLFF. The CDR3 nucleotides read TGTGCCAGCAGTTACACGACAGGGGGGGATGAAAAACTGTTTTTT. The chain employs TRBV6-5 and TRBJ1-4; TRBD1 matches 9 bases. Trimming cost V 2 bases and J 6 bases; bases outside gene matches: 4. CDR3 length: 15 amino acids. The germline V gene has CDR1 MNHEY and CDR2 SVGAGI.

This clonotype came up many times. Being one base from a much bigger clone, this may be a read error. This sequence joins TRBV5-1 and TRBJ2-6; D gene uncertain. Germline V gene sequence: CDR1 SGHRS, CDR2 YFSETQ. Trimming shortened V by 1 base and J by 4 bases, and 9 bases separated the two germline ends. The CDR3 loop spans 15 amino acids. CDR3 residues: CASSLTQSGANVLTF. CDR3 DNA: TGCGCCAGCAGCTTGACACAGTCAGGGGCCAACGTCCTGACTTTC.

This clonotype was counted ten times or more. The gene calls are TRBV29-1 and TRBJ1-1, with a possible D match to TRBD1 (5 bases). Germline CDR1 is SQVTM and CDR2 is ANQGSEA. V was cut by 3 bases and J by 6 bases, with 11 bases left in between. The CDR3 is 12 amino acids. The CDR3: CSVDRGGAEAFF. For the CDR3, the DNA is TGCAGCGTTGACCGGGGGGGGGCTGAAGCTTTCTTT.

The CDR3 spells CASSADSIGYGYTF. CDR3 sequence (DNA): TGTGCCAGTAGTGCCGACTCAATAGGCTATGGCTACACCTTC. The gene calls are TRBV19 and TRBJ1-2; no definite D call. Germline assignment: CDR1 LNHDA and CDR2 SQIVND (reference sequence). CDR3 length: 14 residues. V gave up 5 bases and J gave up 4 bases, with 14 bases separating them.

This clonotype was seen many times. The CDR3 sequence is CSARRDRTDTQYF. In nucleotides, the CDR3 is TGCAGTGCTAGACGTGACCGCACAGATACGCAGTATTTT. The gene calls are TRBV20-1 and TRBJ2-3; no definite D call. Looked up from germline, CDR1 is DFQATT and CDR2 is SNEGSKA (reference sequence). Trimming took 2 bases from V and 1 from J, leaving 7 bases between them. The CDR3 is 13 amino acids.

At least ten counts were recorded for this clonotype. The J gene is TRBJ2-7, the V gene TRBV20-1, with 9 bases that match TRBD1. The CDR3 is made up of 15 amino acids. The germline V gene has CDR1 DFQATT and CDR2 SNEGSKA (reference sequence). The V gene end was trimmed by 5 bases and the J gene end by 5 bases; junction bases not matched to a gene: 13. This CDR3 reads CSAFSGTGKTNEQYF. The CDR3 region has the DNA TGCAGTGCTTTCTCCGGGACAGGGAAAACTAACGAGCAGTACTTC.

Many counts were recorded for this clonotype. The CDR3 spells CASSQTDTQYF. The CDR3 bases are TGTGCCAGCAGTCAAACAGATACGCAGTATTTT. The chain combines TRBV5-6 with TRBJ2-3; D not certain. Germline lookup yields CDR1 SGHDT and CDR2 YYEEEE. V was clipped by 5 bases and J by 3 bases, with 4 bases between them. The CDR3 is made up of 11 amino acids. The full variable domain, completed using reference TRBV5-6 and TRBJ2-3, is DAGVTQSPTHLIKTRGQQVTLRCSPKSGHDTVSWYQQALGQGPQFIFQYYEEEERQRGNFPDRFSGHQFPNYSSELNVNALLLGDSALYLCASSQTDTQYFGPGTRLTVL.

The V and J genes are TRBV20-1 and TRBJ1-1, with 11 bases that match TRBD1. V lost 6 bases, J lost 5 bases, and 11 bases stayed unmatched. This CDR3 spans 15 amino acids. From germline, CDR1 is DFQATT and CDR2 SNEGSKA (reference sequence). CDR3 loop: CSARTGGAGGTEAFF. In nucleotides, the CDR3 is TGCAGTGCCCGGACAGGGGGCGCAGGAGGTACTGAAGCTTTCTTT.

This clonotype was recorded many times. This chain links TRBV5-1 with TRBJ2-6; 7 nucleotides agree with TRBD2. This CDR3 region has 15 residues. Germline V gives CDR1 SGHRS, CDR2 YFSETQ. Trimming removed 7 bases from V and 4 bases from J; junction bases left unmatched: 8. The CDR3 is CASAPGGAGANVLTF. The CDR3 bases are TGCGCCAGCGCCCCGGGGGGAGCAGGGGCCAACGTCCTGACTTTC. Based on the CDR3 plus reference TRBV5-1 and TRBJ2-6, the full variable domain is KAGVTQTPRYLIKTRGQQVTLSCSPISGHRSVSWYQQTPGQGLQFLFEYFSETQRNKGNFPGRFSGRQFSNSRSEMNVSTLELGDSALYLCASAPGGAGANVLTFGAGSRLTVL.

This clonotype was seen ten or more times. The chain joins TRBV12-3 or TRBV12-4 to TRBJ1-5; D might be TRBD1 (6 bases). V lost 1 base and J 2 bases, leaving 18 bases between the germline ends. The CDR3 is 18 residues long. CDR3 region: CASSLDRVGIDGNQPQHF. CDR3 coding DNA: TGTGCCAGCAGTTTAGACAGGGTGGGAATTGATGGCAATCAGCCCCAGCATTTT.

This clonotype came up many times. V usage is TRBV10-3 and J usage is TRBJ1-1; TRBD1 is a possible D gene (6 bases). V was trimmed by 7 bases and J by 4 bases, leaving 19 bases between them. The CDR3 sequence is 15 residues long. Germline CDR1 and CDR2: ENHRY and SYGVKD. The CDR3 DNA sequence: TGTGCCATCACGAAGAACAGGGAATTGGGCACTGAAGCTTTCTTT. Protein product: CAITKNRELGTEAFF.

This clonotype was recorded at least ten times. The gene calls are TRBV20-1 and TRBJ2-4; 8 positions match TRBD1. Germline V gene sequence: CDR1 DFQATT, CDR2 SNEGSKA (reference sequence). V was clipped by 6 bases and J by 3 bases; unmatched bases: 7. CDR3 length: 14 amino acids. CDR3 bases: TGCAGTGCCCAAATACAGGGGGACAAAAACATTCAGTACTTC. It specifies CSAQIQGDKNIQYF.

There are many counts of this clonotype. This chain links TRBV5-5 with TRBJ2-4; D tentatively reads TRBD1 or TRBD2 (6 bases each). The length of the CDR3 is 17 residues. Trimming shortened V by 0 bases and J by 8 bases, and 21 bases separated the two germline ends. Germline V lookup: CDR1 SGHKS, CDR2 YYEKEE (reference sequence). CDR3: CASSLALLQGWGDIQYF. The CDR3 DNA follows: TGTGCCAGCAGCTTGGCCCTATTGCAGGGGTGGGGGGACATTCAGTACTTC.

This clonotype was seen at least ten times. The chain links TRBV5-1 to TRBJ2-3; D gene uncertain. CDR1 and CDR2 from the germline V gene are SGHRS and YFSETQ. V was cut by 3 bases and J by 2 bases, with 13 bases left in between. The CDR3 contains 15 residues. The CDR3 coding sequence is TGCGCCAGCAGCTCCCATGGCGGCCCCACAGATACGCAGTATTTT. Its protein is CASSSHGGPTDTQYF.

CDR3 region: CASSVGWGTTYEQYF. In nucleotides, the CDR3 is TGTGCCAGCAGCGTAGGCTGGGGAACCACTTACGAGCAGTACTTC. This rearrangement joins TRBV9 to TRBJ2-7; D is unclear. The germline V gene has CDR1 SGDLS and CDR2 YYNGEE. V shed 0 bases and J shed 4 bases, with 14 bases lying between them. The CDR3 has 15 residues.

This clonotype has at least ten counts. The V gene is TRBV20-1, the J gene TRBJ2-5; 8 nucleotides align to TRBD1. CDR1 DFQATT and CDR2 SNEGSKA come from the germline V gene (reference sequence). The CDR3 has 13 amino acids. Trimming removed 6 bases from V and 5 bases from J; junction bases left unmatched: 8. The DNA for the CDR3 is TGCAGTGCCGGGACAGGAGGAGGGGAGACCCAGTACTTC. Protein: CSAGTGGGETQYF.